The 11 T cell receptor beta chains given below trace back to one sample, sequenced in a study of blood T cell repertoires in COVID-19. Sequencing used immunoSEQ multiplex PCR; TCRdb keeps in-frame clones, though not all of them. The table shows some 130,000 clones, with around 89% occurring only once. Material for sequencing was peripheral blood. The receptor set was obtained from a man in his 60s with COVID-19, enrolled during active disease.

V usage is TRBV11-3 and J usage is TRBJ2-1; D call uncertain. CDR1 SGHNT and CDR2 YENEEA come from the germline V gene. V was cut by 2 bases and J by 6 bases, with 8 bases left in between. This CDR3 contains 13 residues. The CDR3 sequence is CASSLNSLNEQFF. The CDR3 region has the DNA TGTGCCAGCAGCTTAAACAGCCTCAATGAGCAGTTCTTC.

This clone was seen a single time. The chain has TRBV6-5 and TRBJ1-2; 7 positions match TRBD1. CDR3 size: 15 residues. J lost 4 bases, V lost 7 bases, and 12 bases had no gene match. The germline gives CDR1 MNHEY, CDR2 SVGAGI. CDR3 residues: CASNQDRAGSYGYTF. In DNA form, the CDR3 reads TGTGCCAGCAATCAAGACAGGGCAGGATCCTATGGCTACACCTTC.

V is TRBV2 and J is TRBJ1-5, with a tentative D call TRBD1 (5 bases). Germline V gene sequence: CDR1 SNHLY, CDR2 FYNNEI. Deletions cut 3 bases from V and 4 bases from J, with 10 bases between. The CDR3 totals 14 residues. Here the CDR3 reads CASSEVTGNQPQHF. CDR3 DNA: TGTGCCAGCAGTGAGGTCACAGGAAATCAGCCCCAGCATTTT. Based on the CDR3 plus reference TRBV2 and TRBJ1-5, the full variable domain is EPEVTQTPSHQVTQMGQEVILRCVPISNHLYFYWYRQILGQKVEFLVSFYNNEISEKSEIFDDQFSVERPDGSNFTLKIRSTKLEDSAMYFCASSEVTGNQPQHFGDGTRLSIL.

V usage is TRBV27 and J usage is TRBJ2-3; 8 nucleotides match TRBD2. CDR3 length: 19 amino acids. J lost 0 bases, V lost 7 bases, and 18 bases had no gene match. Germline CDR1 and CDR2: MNHEY and SMNVEV (reference sequence). CDR3 loop: CASTKLGLAGKKSTDTQYF. In DNA, the CDR3 is TGTGCCAGCACCAAACTGGGGCTAGCGGGTAAAAAGAGCACAGATACGCAGTATTTT.

The chain couples TRBV18 to TRBJ1-2, with 7 nucleotides matching TRBD1. V lost 2 bases to trimming and J lost 2 bases; unmatched junction nucleotides: 5. The CDR3 spans 15 residues. The germline CDR1 and CDR2 sequences are KGHSH and LQKENI. CDR3 in DNA: TGTGCCAGCTCACCATACCGGGACAGCAACTATGGCTACACCTTC. The encoded protein is CASSPYRDSNYGYTF. The full variable domain, rest sourced from reference TRBV18 and TRBJ1-2, is NAGVMQNPRHLVRRRGQEARLRCSPMKGHSHVYWYRQLPEEGLKFMVYLQKENIIDESGMPKERFSAEFPKEGPSILRIQQVVRGDSAAYFCASSPYRDSNYGYTFGSGTRLTVV.

The CDR3 region has the DNA TGTGCCACCAAGACAGACCGCTCTGGAAACACCATATATTTT. Its protein product is CATKTDRSGNTIYF. This chain uses TRBV7-8 with TRBJ1-3; tentative D call: TRBD1 (5 bases). The CDR3 loop spans 14 amino acids. Germline lookup yields CDR1 SGHVS and CDR2 FQNEAQ. Trimming cost V 10 bases and J 0 bases, with 13 bases left between them.

The rearrangement uses TRBV9 and TRBJ2-5, with a tentative D call TRBD1 (6 bases). V was shortened by 2 bases and J by 2 bases, with 7 bases between the two germline ends. CDR1 is SGDLS and CDR2 is YYNGEE in the germline V gene. This CDR3 has 13 residues. CDR3 region: CASSVGQQETQYF. In DNA, the CDR3 is TGTGCCAGCAGCGTTGGACAGCAAGAGACCCAGTACTTC.

This rearrangement joins TRBV18 to TRBJ1-1, with D possibly being TRBD1 (6 bases). V lost 2 bases to trimming and J lost 1 base, with 8 bases between them. Germline V gene sequence: CDR1 KGHSH, CDR2 LQKENI. The CDR3 is 14 residues long. This CDR3 is CASSPNRANTEAFF. CDR3 nucleotides: TGTGCCAGCTCACCAAACAGGGCGAACACTGAAGCTTTCTTT.

This chain uses TRBV7-3 with TRBJ2-1, with D perhaps TRBD2 (5 bases). The CDR3 length is 15 residues. The germline CDR1 and CDR2 sequences are SGHTA and FQGTGA. Trimming took off 1 base at V and 0 bases at J, with 7 bases between the two ends. The CDR3 spells CASSLIGSSYNEQFF. The CDR3 DNA follows: TGTGCCAGCAGCTTAATAGGGAGCTCCTACAATGAGCAGTTCTTC.

The chain is built from TRBV6-5 and TRBJ1-5; maybe TRBD1 (5 bases). In germline, CDR1 is MNHEY, CDR2 SVGAGI. The V end was cut by 8 bases, the J end by 0 bases, with 11 bases between. The CDR3 loop spans 14 amino acids. The CDR3, as DNA: TGTGCCAGCGGTACGACAGCTAGCAATCAGCCCCAGCATTTT. This codes for CASGTTASNQPQHF.

V and J are TRBV7-9 and TRBJ1-1; 7 nucleotides line up with TRBD1. This CDR3 contains 14 residues. The V and J ends lost 3 bases and 1 base, in that order; junction bases with no gene match: 2. CDR1 SEHNR and CDR2 FQNEAQ come from the germline V gene (reference sequence). CDR3 in DNA: TGTGCCAGCAGCTTGGGGACAGAGAACACTGAAGCTTTCTTT. Protein sequence: CASSLGTENTEAFF.